Below are 3 T cell receptor beta chains sequenced from a single sample in a study of Ad26.COV2.S vaccination and SARS-CoV-2 variants. The method was immunoSEQ multiplex PCR; TCRdb's version includes in-frame clones alone and lacks a portion of them. The table lists a few hundred thousand clones, around 88% of them singletons. Treatment in this sample: about 20 received Ad26.COV2.S at low or high dose, single or two shots; about 5 received placebo; per-sample allocation not given. It was on day 63 after the first vaccine or placebo injection that samples were taken. The sequencing used peripheral blood, collected in a trial of Ad26.COV2.S vaccine versus placebo. The receptors stem from a person aged 18-60 years who received the Ad26.COV2.S COVID-19 vaccine or a placebo.

The gene calls are TRBV4-2 and TRBJ2-3; 10 bases match TRBD2. The CDR3 spans 18 residues. Germline V gene data show CDR1 as LGHNA and CDR2 as YNFKEQ. V dropped 0 bases and J dropped 1; count of bases not matched to a gene: 7. This CDR3 is CASSQDPSGTSGTDTQYF. The CDR3 nucleotides read TGTGCCAGCAGCCAAGATCCTAGTGGGACTAGCGGCACAGATACGCAGTATTTT.

The chain links TRBV23-1 to TRBJ2-7; D possibly uses TRBD1 or TRBD2 (5 bases each). TRBV23-1 is sorted into the ORF group, with uncertain function. The germline V and J ends were trimmed by 3 bases and 4 bases, with 22 bases remaining between them. The CDR3 consists of 17 residues. For the CDR3, the DNA is TGCGCCAGCAGTCACCACAGGCGGCGACTACGGGATTACGAGCAGTACTTC. As protein: CASSHHRRRLRDYEQYF.

This rearrangement joins TRBV7-8 to TRBJ1-2, with a weak D call TRBD1 (5 bases). This CDR3 has 16 amino acids. From germline, CDR1 is SGHVS and CDR2 FQNEAQ. V lost 4 bases to trimming and J lost 4 bases, with 19 bases between them. This CDR3 is CASSSRTGGRFYGYTF. CDR3 DNA: TGTGCCAGCAGCTCTAGAACCGGGGGACGCTTCTATGGCTACACCTTC.